Following are 5 T cell receptor beta chains from one sample sequenced in a study of spatial heterogeneity in lung cancer. Time point denoted: sample taken at primary tumor resection. In each case, whole RNA from tumor, nontumor lung or frozen PBMC was sequenced unsorted. TCRdb fed the 5' RACE reads into MiXCR, producing one record per CDR3 protein. The table lists just over 14,000 distinct CDR3 sequences, about 10% of them singletons, with 34% in the top ten. The material sequenced was PBMCs, taken at surgery. Every receptor here comes from a female donor with early-stage non-small cell lung cancer.

In this sample, this clonotype turned up many times. The gene calls are TRBV28 and TRBJ2-7; D uncertain. CDR1 MDHEN and CDR2 SYDVKM come from the germline V gene. Trimming removed 2 bases at V and 2 bases at J, with 4 bases between. There are 12 residues in the CDR3. The CDR3 loop reads CASSLDAYEQYF. CDR3 in DNA: TGTGCCAGCAGTTTAGATGCCTACGAGCAGTACTTC.

At least ten counts were recorded for this clonotype. This chain links TRBV7-8 with TRBJ2-7, with D possibly being TRBD1 or TRBD2 (6 bases each). CDR1 is SGHVS and CDR2 is FQNEAQ in the germline V gene. The CDR3 loop spans 13 amino acids. The V end was cut by 1 base, the J end by 5 bases, with 9 bases between. CDR3 region: CASSLGGADEQYF. The CDR3 region has the DNA TGTGCCAGCAGCTTAGGGGGGGCGGACGAGCAGTACTTC.

This clonotype was observed at least ten times. This chain uses TRBV28 with TRBJ1-5, with 7 bases that match TRBD1. This CDR3 comprises 18 residues. Germline loops: CDR1 MDHEN, CDR2 SYDVKM. Trimming removed 1 base from V and 3 bases from J; junction bases left unmatched: 12. The CDR3 region is CASSLFIVRGRDNQPQHF. In DNA form, the CDR3 reads TGTGCCAGCAGTTTATTTATTGTCAGGGGGAGAGACAATCAGCCCCAGCATTTT.

The chain couples TRBV7-8 to TRBJ2-5; unclear D gene. The CDR3 extends over 14 amino acids. Trimming stripped 2 bases from V and 3 bases from J, with 10 bases between. Germline V gene sequence: CDR1 SGHVS, CDR2 FQNEAQ. The CDR3 loop reads CASSLYIEEETQYF. The CDR3 nucleotides are TGTGCCAGCAGCTTATATATAGAGGAAGAGACCCAGTACTTC.

Many counts were recorded for this clonotype. This chain connects TRBV12-3 or TRBV12-4 to TRBJ2-1, with D perhaps assigned TRBD1 or TRBD2 (5 bases each). The CDR3 is 14 residues long. The germline V and J ends were trimmed by 10 bases and 5 bases, with 18 bases remaining between them. The CDR3 is CATNTRGVNNEQFF. The DNA for the CDR3 is TGTGCCACCAACACAAGGGGAGTTAACAATGAGCAGTTCTTC.